A selection of T cell receptor beta chains follows, all from one sample in a study of blood T cell repertoires in COVID-19. Measured with immunoSEQ multiplex PCR; TCRdb has only the in-frame clones, and not every one. The table lists approximately 140,000 clones, 87% of them singletons. Sequencing was carried out using peripheral blood. All receptors derive from an older woman with active or convalescent COVID-19. CDR3s include the opening cysteine and the closing phenylalanine or tryptophan. Fields, in order: J gene, clone size, V gene, D gene, CDR3 protein, CDR3 DNA. D genes are given only for firm matches. Some rows have no size entry. The others give once, few or many, or a class for an expanded clone.

J: TRBJ1-1; size: .; V: TRBV3-1/TRBV3-2; D: .; CDR3: CASSQVRADTEAFF; DNA: TGTGCCAGCAGCCAAGTCCGAGCGGACACTGAAGCTTTCTTT
J: TRBJ1-4; size: .; V: TRBV7-2; D: .; CDR3: CASSSSGQTGGEKLFF; DNA: TGTGCCAGCAGCTCCTCGGGGCAGACGGGAGGTGAAAAACTGTTTTTT
J: TRBJ1-1; size: .; V: TRBV19; D: TRBD1; CDR3: CASLPDPGTGYTEAFF; DNA: TGTGCCAGCCTTCCCGATCCGGGGACAGGTTACACTGAAGCTTTCTTT
J: TRBJ1-1; size: .; V: TRBV4-1; D: .; CDR3: CASSRGGGSSVNTEAFF; DNA: TGCGCCAGCAGCCGGGGAGGGGGAAGCTCAGTGAACACTGAAGCTTTCTTT
J: TRBJ1-2; size: .; V: TRBV5-1; D: TRBD1; CDR3: CASSLGYGTGAGYTF; DNA: TGCGCCAGCAGCTTGGGATACGGGACAGGGGCTGGCTACACCTTC
J: TRBJ1-5; size: .; V: TRBV7-9; D: .; CDR3: CASSLVSGQVNQPQHF; DNA: TGTGCCAGCAGCTTAGTTTCAGGCCAGGTCAATCAGCCCCAGCATTTT
J: TRBJ2-5; size: .; V: TRBV5-1; D: .; CDR3: CASSLHSSGIRETQYF; DNA: TGCGCCAGCAGCTTGCATAGTTCAGGGATTAGGGAGACCCAGTACTTC
J: TRBJ1-2; size: .; V: TRBV7-2; D: .; CDR3: CASSSVSRVYGYTF; DNA: TGTGCCAGCAGCTCAGTATCTCGGGTCTATGGCTACACCTTC
J: TRBJ1-1; size: .; V: TRBV4-1; D: .; CDR3: CASSQAPTSTGTEAFF; DNA: TGCGCCAGCAGCCAAGCCCCGACGAGCACGGGCACTGAAGCTTTCTTT
J: TRBJ1-1; size: .; V: TRBV4-1; D: .; CDR3: CASSQDSTDRHTEAFF; DNA: TGCGCCAGCAGCCAAGATTCCACGGACAGACACACTGAAGCTTTCTTT
J: TRBJ2-3; size: .; V: TRBV20-1; D: TRBD1; CDR3: CSASGTGPDTQYF; DNA: TGCAGTGCTAGTGGGACAGGTCCGGATACGCAGTATTTT
J: TRBJ1-3; size: .; V: TRBV9; D: .; CDR3: CASSGGGGGGNTIYF; DNA: TGTGCCAGCAGCGGCGGAGGGGGGGGCGGAAACACCATATATTTT
J: TRBJ2-7; size: .; V: TRBV11-2; D: .; CDR3: CASTQVEGGYEQYF; DNA: TGTGCCAGCACCCAGGTGGAGGGTGGGTACGAGCAGTACTTC
J: TRBJ2-7; size: .; V: TRBV6-2/TRBV6-3; D: TRBD2; CDR3: CASSSGTSGGVPLDYEQYF; DNA: TGTGCCAGCAGTTCCGGGACTAGCGGGGGGGTACCCCTGGACTACGAGCAGTACTTC
J: TRBJ1-2; size: .; V: TRBV10-3; D: .; CDR3: CAMRAGEGWSGYTF; DNA: TGTGCCATGAGGGCCGGGGAGGGGTGGAGTGGCTACACCTTC
J: TRBJ2-7; size: .; V: TRBV5-3; D: TRBD1; CDR3: CARSLKGGQTRSYEQYF; DNA: TGTGCCAGAAGCTTGAAAGGGGGACAGACCCGCTCCTACGAGCAGTACTTC
J: TRBJ2-1; size: .; V: TRBV9; D: .; CDR3: CASSVSGGPYNEQFF; DNA: TGTGCCAGCTCCGTCTCCGGGGGACCCTACAATGAGCAGTTCTTC
J: TRBJ1-1; size: .; V: TRBV9; D: .; CDR3: CASTRWDTSNTEAFF; DNA: TGTGCCAGCACGAGATGGGACACCTCGAACACTGAAGCTTTCTTT
J: TRBJ1-2; size: .; V: TRBV19; D: .; CDR3: CASSIDRRGYTF; DNA: TGTGCCAGTAGTATTGACAGGCGGGGCTACACCTTC
J: TRBJ2-1; size: .; V: TRBV30; D: TRBD2; CDR3: CAWTTSGTNEQFF; DNA: TGTGCCTGGACCACTAGCGGGACTAATGAGCAGTTCTTC
J: TRBJ1-2; size: .; V: TRBV29-1; D: .; CDR3: CSVQTRGGFGYTF; DNA: TGCAGCGTCCAGACACGAGGGGGTTTTGGCTACACCTTC
J: TRBJ2-1; size: .; V: TRBV18; D: TRBD1; CDR3: CASSPRDRAIFNEQFF; DNA: TGTGCCAGCTCACCACGGGACAGGGCCATCTTCAATGAGCAGTTCTTC
J: TRBJ1-6; size: .; V: TRBV28; D: .; CDR3: CASSSAGQNSPLHF; DNA: TGTGCCAGCAGTTCTGCAGGCCAGAATTCACCCCTCCACTTT
J: TRBJ1-5; size: .; V: TRBV3-1/TRBV3-2; D: .; CDR3: CASSQGSRNQPQHF; DNA: TGTGCCAGCAGCCAGGGGAGTCGCAATCAGCCCCAGCATTTT
J: TRBJ1-4; size: .; V: TRBV30; D: .; CDR3: CAWSIREKLFF; DNA: TGTGCCTGGAGTATTCGGGAAAAACTGTTTTTT
J: TRBJ1-1; size: .; V: TRBV19; D: TRBD1; CDR3: CASSFPGGRTEAFF; DNA: TGTGCCAGTAGTTTCCCAGGGGGGCGGACTGAAGCTTTCTTT
J: TRBJ2-7; size: .; V: TRBV29-1; D: TRBD1; CDR3: CSVTGGWGYEQYF; DNA: TGCAGCGTTACAGGGGGCTGGGGCTACGAGCAGTACTTC
J: TRBJ2-3; size: .; V: TRBV2; D: .; CDR3: CASSRAGAGTDTQYF; DNA: TGTGCCAGCAGTAGGGCGGGGGCTGGCACAGATACGCAGTATTTT
J: TRBJ2-3; size: .; V: TRBV7-9; D: TRBD2; CDR3: CASSLLRGTDTQYF; DNA: TGTGCCAGCAGCTTACTGCGGGGGACAGATACGCAGTATTTT
J: TRBJ2-1; size: .; V: TRBV19; D: TRBD2; CDR3: CASRPIAGGYNEQFF; DNA: TGTGCCAGTAGACCCATAGCGGGGGGGTACAATGAGCAGTTCTTC
J: TRBJ1-3; size: few; V: TRBV9; D: TRBD1; CDR3: CASSTGTGYENTIYF; DNA: TGTGCCAGCAGCACTGGGACAGGGTACGAAAACACCATATATTTT